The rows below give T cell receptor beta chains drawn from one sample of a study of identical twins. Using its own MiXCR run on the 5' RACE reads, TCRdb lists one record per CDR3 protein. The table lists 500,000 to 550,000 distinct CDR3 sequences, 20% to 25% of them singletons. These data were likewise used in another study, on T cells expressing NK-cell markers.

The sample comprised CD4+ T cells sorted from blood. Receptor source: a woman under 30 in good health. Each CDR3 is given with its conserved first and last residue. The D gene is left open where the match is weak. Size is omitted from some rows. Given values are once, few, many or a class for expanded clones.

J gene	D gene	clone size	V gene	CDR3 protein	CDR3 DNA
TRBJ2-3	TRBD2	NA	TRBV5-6	CASSPPGTMTDTQYF	TGTGCCAGCAGCCCACCGGGGACTATGACAGATACGCAGTATTTT
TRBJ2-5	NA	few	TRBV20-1	CSASPGETQYF	TGCAGTGCTAGTCCAGGGGAGACCCAGTACTTC
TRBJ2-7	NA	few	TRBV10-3	CAISDGTDYEQYF	TGTGCCATCAGTGATGGGACGGATTACGAGCAGTACTTC
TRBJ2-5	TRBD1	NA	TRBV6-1	CASKTRTGQETQYF	TGTGCCAGCAAAACTCGGACAGGCCAAGAGACCCAGTACTTC
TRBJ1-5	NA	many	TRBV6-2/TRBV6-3	CASRRRDSNQPQHF	TGTGCCAGCAGGAGACGGGATAGCAATCAGCCCCAGCATTTT
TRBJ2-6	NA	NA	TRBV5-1	CASSSGRRQLASGANVLTF	TGCGCCAGCAGCTCGGGCAGGAGACAGCTAGCCTCTGGGGCCAACGTCCTGACTTTC
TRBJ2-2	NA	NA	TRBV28	CASSLTRRDTGELFF	TGTGCCAGCAGTTTGACCAGGAGGGACACCGGGGAGCTGTTTTTT
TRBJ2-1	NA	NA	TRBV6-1	CAVRGESYNEQFF	TGTGCCGTAAGGGGGGAGTCCTACAATGAGCAGTTCTTC
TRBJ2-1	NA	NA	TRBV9	CASSGLPAMGDNEQFF	TGTGCCAGCAGCGGCTTACCAGCCATGGGAGACAATGAGCAGTTCTTC
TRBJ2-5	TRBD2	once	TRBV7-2	CASSASGLAGQETQYF	TGTGCCAGCAGCGCCTCGGGACTAGCGGGCCAAGAGACCCAGTACTTC
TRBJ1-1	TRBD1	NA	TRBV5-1	CASRGQGTAFF	TGCGCCAGCAGGGGACAGGGAACAGCTTTCTTT
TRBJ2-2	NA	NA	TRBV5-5	CASSSNTGNLNTGELFF	TGTGCCAGCAGCTCAAATACAGGGAATTTGAACACCGGGGAGCTGTTTTTT
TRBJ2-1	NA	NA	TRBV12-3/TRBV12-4	CASSFGSPSYNEQFF	TGTGCCAGCAGTTTCGGTTCACCCTCCTACAATGAGCAGTTCTTC
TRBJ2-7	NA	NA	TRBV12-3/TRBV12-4	CASSLGGGVREQYF	TGTGCCAGCAGTTTGGGTGGAGGCGTCCGCGAGCAGTACTTC
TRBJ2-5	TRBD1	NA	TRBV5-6	CASSYQTGGLETQYF	TGTGCCAGCAGCTACCAGACAGGGGGACTAGAGACCCAGTACTTC
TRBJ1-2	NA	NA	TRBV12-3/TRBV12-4	CASSLWQGAPYGYTF	TGTGCCAGCAGTTTATGGCAGGGAGCGCCGTATGGCTACACCTTC
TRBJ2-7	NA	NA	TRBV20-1	CSAALTAGLQYF	TGCAGTGCCGCTTTGACTGCGGGGCTTCAGTACTTC
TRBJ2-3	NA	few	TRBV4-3	CASSQERGILGTDTQYF	TGCGCCAGCAGCCAAGAAAGAGGGATCTTGGGCACAGATACGCAGTATTTT
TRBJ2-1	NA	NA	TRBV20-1	CSAMLSSYNEQFF	TGCAGTGCTATGCTCAGCTCCTACAATGAGCAGTTCTTC
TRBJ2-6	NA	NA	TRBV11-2	CASSLVSGVFGGANVLTF	TGTGCCAGCAGCTTAGTTTCGGGAGTCTTCGGGGGGGCCAACGTCCTGACTTTC
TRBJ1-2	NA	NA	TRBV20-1	CSARDGPNYGYTF	TGCAGTGCTAGAGATGGGCCTAACTATGGCTACACCTTC
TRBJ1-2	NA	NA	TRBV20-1	CSAPAGANYGYTF	TGCAGTGCTCCCGCTGGAGCTAACTATGGCTACACCTTC
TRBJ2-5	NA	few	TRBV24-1	CATSDRVIETQYF	TGTGCCACCAGTGATCGAGTTATTGAGACCCAGTACTTC
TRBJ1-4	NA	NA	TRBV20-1	CSAIRENEKLFF	TGCAGTGCTATCCGGGAAAATGAAAAACTGTTTTTT
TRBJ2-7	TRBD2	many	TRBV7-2	CASSLPGGRYEQYF	TGTGCCAGCAGCTTACCGGGGGGGCGGTACGAGCAGTACTTC
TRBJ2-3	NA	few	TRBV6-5	CASRPQDTDTQYF	TGTGCCAGCAGACCGCAGGACACAGATACGCAGTATTTT
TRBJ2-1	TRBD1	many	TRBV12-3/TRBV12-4	CASSLFGTEYNEQFF	TGTGCCAGCAGCCTCTTTGGGACAGAATACAATGAGCAGTTCTTC
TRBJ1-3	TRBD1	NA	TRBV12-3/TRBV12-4	CASSFFPGTGLWGTIYF	TGTGCCAGCAGTTTTTTTCCCGGGACAGGGCTGTGGGGCACCATATATTTT
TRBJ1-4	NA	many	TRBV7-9	CASSSPGVREFEKLFF	TGTGCCAGCAGCTCCCCAGGGGTCCGCGAGTTTGAAAAACTGTTTTTT
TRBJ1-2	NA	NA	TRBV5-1	CASSFTSPVDGYTF	TGCGCCAGCAGCTTTACTTCCCCGGTAGATGGCTACACCTTC
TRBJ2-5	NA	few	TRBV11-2	CASSLVVFDERFQETQYF	TGTGCCAGCAGCTTAGTAGTCTTCGACGAGCGGTTCCAAGAGACCCAGTACTTC
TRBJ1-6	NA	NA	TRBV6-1	CASSVSRGTNSPLHF	TGTGCCAGCAGTGTTAGCCGCGGAACCAATTCACCCCTCCACTTT
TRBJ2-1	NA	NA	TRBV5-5	CASTDRIAYNEQFF	TGTGCCAGCACCGACAGGATCGCCTACAATGAGCAGTTCTTC
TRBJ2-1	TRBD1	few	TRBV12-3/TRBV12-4	CASRRTGGADEQFF	TGTGCCAGCAGACGGACAGGGGGCGCCGATGAGCAGTTCTTC
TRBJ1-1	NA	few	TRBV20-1	CSAREMGRLNTEAFF	TGCAGTGCTAGAGAAATGGGACGCTTGAACACTGAAGCTTTCTTT
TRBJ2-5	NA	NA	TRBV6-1	CASIHSGPQETQYF	TGTGCCAGCATCCACTCGGGCCCCCAAGAGACCCAGTACTTC
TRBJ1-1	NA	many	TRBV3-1	CASSQGLGRTEAFF	TGTGCCAGCAGCCAAGGCTTAGGAAGGACTGAAGCTTTCTTT
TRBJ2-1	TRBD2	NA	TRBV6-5	CASSWGGGYNEQFF	TGTGCCAGCAGTTGGGGGGGGGGCTACAATGAGCAGTTCTTC
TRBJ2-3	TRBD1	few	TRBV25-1	CASRSGDSRTDTQYF	TGTGCCAGCAGGAGTGGGGACAGTCGCACAGATACGCAGTATTTT
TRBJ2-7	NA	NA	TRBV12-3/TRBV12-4	CASSFTNDEQYF	TGTGCCAGCAGTTTTACGAACGACGAGCAGTACTTC
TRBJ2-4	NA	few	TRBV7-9	CASSFGWAKNIQYF	TGTGCCAGCAGCTTCGGATGGGCCAAAAACATTCAGTACTTC
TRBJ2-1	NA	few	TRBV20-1	CSARTGGYNEQFF	TGCAGTGCTAGAACTGGGGGATACAATGAGCAGTTCTTC
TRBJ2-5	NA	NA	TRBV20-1	CSARARVGETQYF	TGCAGTGCCCGCGCCCGTGTTGGAGAGACCCAGTACTTC
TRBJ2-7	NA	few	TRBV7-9	CASSLGTGQASGGEQYF	TGTGCCAGCAGCTTAGGGACGGGACAGGCCTCGGGGGGCGAGCAGTACTTC
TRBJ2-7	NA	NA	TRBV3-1	CASSLRQVPSYEQYF	TGTGCCAGCAGCCTGAGGCAGGTTCCATCCTACGAGCAGTACTTC
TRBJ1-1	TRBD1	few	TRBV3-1	CASRRGPGQGTEAFF	TGTGCCAGCAGACGGGGTCCGGGACAGGGCACTGAAGCTTTCTTT
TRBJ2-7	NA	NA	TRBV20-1	CSARDQSGTNEQYF	TGCAGTGCTAGAGATCAGAGCGGGACAAACGAGCAGTACTTC
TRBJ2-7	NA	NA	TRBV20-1	CSARDPSGTAYEQYF	TGCAGTGCTAGAGACCCCTCGGGAACGGCCTACGAGCAGTACTTC
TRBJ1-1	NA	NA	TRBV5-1	CASSLATGPLVPAFF	TGCGCCAGCAGCTTGGCGACAGGTCCCCTAGTGCCAGCTTTCTTT
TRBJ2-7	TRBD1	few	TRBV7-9	CASSLKGAPNEQYF	TGTGCCAGCAGCTTAAAGGGGGCGCCTAACGAGCAGTACTTC
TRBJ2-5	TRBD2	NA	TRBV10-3	CAIKSGRDHETQYF	TGTGCCATCAAAAGCGGGAGGGATCATGAGACCCAGTACTTC
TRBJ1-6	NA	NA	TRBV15	CATGQGRSPLHF	TGTGCCACCGGTCAGGGGAGATCACCCCTCCACTTT
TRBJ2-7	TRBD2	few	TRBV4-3	CASSLGTSGNSYEQYF	TGCGCCAGCAGCCTTGGGACTAGCGGGAACTCCTACGAGCAGTACTTC
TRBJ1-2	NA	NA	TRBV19	CASSRVLNYGYTF	TGTGCCAGTAGTCGAGTGCTCAACTATGGCTACACCTTC
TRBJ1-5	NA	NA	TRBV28	CASSLQTGASNQPQHF	TGTGCCAGCAGTTTGCAGACAGGCGCTAGCAATCAGCCCCAGCATTTT
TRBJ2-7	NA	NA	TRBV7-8	CASRSGWDSFSYEQYF	TGTGCCAGCAGGTCTGGCTGGGACTCATTCTCCTACGAGCAGTACTTC
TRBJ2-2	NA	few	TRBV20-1	CSARTNTGELFF	TGCAGTGCTAGGACGAACACCGGGGAGCTGTTTTTT
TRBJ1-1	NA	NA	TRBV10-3	CAIGGPDTPGAEAFF	TGTGCCATCGGGGGCCCTGACACCCCAGGAGCTGAAGCTTTCTTT
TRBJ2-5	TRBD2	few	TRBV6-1	CASSITGTSGRETQYF	TGTGCCAGCAGTATAACCGGGACTAGCGGGAGGGAGACCCAGTACTTC
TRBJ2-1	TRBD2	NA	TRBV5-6	CASSWTSGSRREQFF	TGTGCCAGCAGCTGGACTAGCGGGAGTCGGCGTGAGCAGTTCTTC